This entry lists 13 T cell receptor beta chains sequenced from one sample in a study of beta chain features in type 1 diabetes listed by TCRdb under 2018. What the work shows at the level of the full study, not this receptor alone: In all four CD4+ subsets, TCRB CDR3 length was moderately but significantly shorter in type 1 diabetes patients.

Their cognate antigens are unknown. Library preparation used the immunoSEQ multiplex PCR assay. The entire amount of isolated RNA was reverse transcribed using the High Capacity cDNA Reverse Transcription Kit, so the sequenced TCRB transcripts were expressed ones. Not all clones reach the TCRdb copy of this immuneACCESS table, which keeps in-frame sequences only. Checked studies attribute under half of the gap to unresolved V genes and leave the rest unexplained. Present in this sample are 65,000 to 85,000 clones, approximately 47% of which were seen just once. Together, the top ten hold 0.7% of the sample. The sample taken for sequencing was central memory CD4+ T cells from blood. Source of these receptors: a man aged 25 to 40 with type 1 diabetes.

This clone appeared a few times. This rearrangement joins TRBV2 to TRBJ2-7; D possibly corresponds to TRBD1 (5 bases). Trimming cost V 6 bases and J 2 bases, with 11 bases left between them. CDR3 size: 13 residues. The V gene's germline CDR1 is SNHLY and CDR2 FYNNEI. CDR3 bases: TGTGCCAGCAGCCTCGACAGTACCTACGAGCAGTACTTC. Protein sequence: CASSLDSTYEQYF.

This clone was seen a few times. Here the CDR3 DNA reads TGTGCCAGCAGCCTCACTAGAGCCCAAGAGACCCAGTACTTC. Its translation: CASSLTRAQETQYF. The genes are TRBV5-8 and TRBJ2-5, with D maybe TRBD2 (5 bases). Per germline, CDR1 SGHTS and CDR2 YDEGEE. The CDR3 spans 14 residues. V was shortened by 4 bases and J by 1 base, with 11 bases between the two germline ends.

This clone appeared a few times. The chain links TRBV5-4 to TRBJ2-5, with 8 nucleotides matching TRBD2. V shed 3 bases, J shed 5 bases, and the junction held 9 bases outside the gene matches. Germline V gene sequence: CDR1 SGHNT, CDR2 YYREEE (reference sequence). The CDR3 runs 15 residues. Here the CDR3 DNA reads TGTGCCAGCAGCTCCGGACGGACTAGCTTTGAGACCCAGTACTTC. Protein: CASSSGRTSFETQYF.

This chain links TRBV4-1 with TRBJ1-5; 9 nucleotides align to TRBD1. Looked up from germline, CDR1 is MGHRA and CDR2 is YSYEKL. V was clipped by 3 bases and J by 0 bases; unmatched bases: 15. This CDR3 comprises 20 residues. CDR3 in amino acids: CASSQGPGDRAFDSNQPQHF. CDR3 coding DNA: TGCGCCAGCAGCCAGGGCCCCGGGGACAGGGCCTTTGATAGCAATCAGCCCCAGCATTTT.

For the CDR3, the DNA is TGTGCCAGCAGCTTGTGGGGGGTTTTTGAGCAGTTCTTC. Encoded protein: CASSLWGVFEQFF. The rearrangement links TRBV5-8 to TRBJ2-1, with a possible D match to TRBD2 (6 bases). The CDR3 length is 13 residues. CDR1 and CDR2 (germline): SGHTS, YDEGEE. V lost 1 base and J 9 bases, leaving 11 bases between the germline ends.

The chain combines TRBV20-1 with TRBJ1-1; D is unclear. Germline CDR1 reads DFQATT; CDR2 reads SNEGSKA (reference sequence). The CDR3 runs to 11 residues. Trimming shortened V by 7 bases and J by 10 bases, and 16 bases separated the two germline ends. CDR3 region: CSGVLEGTAFF. The CDR3 DNA is TGCAGTGGGGTTTTAGAGGGCACAGCTTTCTTT.

The rearrangement joins TRBV5-1 to TRBJ2-3, with 8 bases lining up with TRBD2. Germline loops: CDR1 SGHRS, CDR2 YFSETQ. With V trimmed by 3 bases and J by 5 bases, 17 bases remained unmatched. This CDR3 is built from 18 residues. DNA of the CDR3: TGCGCCAGCAGCTCCACACAGCGGGGGAAACGCTCGGGAGATACGCAGTATTTT. Protein product: CASSSTQRGKRSGDTQYF. The whole variable domain, filled in from reference TRBV5-1 and TRBJ2-3, reads KAGVTQTPRYLIKTRGQQVTLSCSPISGHRSVSWYQQTPGQGLQFLFEYFSETQRNKGNFPGRFSGRQFSNSRSEMNVSTLELGDSALYLCASSSTQRGKRSGDTQYFGPGTRLTVL.

The rearrangement uses TRBV11-2 and TRBJ2-7; 8 bases fit TRBD1. With V trimmed by 4 bases and J by 6 bases, 11 bases remained unmatched. This CDR3 comprises 15 residues. The germline gives CDR1 SGHAT, CDR2 FQNNGV. The CDR3 here is CASSSNRGSLFEQYF. CDR3 DNA: TGTGCCAGCAGCTCGAACAGGGGGTCCCTTTTCGAGCAGTACTTC.

This sequence joins TRBV6-1 and TRBJ2-6; D may be TRBD1 (5 bases). Trimming took 7 bases from V and 0 from J, leaving 10 bases between them. This CDR3 contains 15 residues. Germline assignment: CDR1 MNHNS and CDR2 SASEGT. The CDR3 sequence is CASNPGHSGANVLTF. CDR3 nucleotides: TGTGCCAGCAACCCAGGGCACTCTGGGGCCAACGTCCTGACTTTC.

Only a few counts were recorded for this clone. The CDR3 DNA reads TGCGCCAGCAGCCTGACTGGACAGAACACTGAAGCTTTCTTT. Residues: CASSLTGQNTEAFF. The gene calls are TRBV5-1 and TRBJ1-1, with D tentatively TRBD1 (5 bases). The germline V gene has CDR1 SGHRS and CDR2 YFSETQ. V was clipped by 4 bases and J by 1 base, with 11 bases between them. CDR3 length: 14 amino acids.

This chain uses TRBV28 with TRBJ1-1; no clear D. V gave up 1 base and J gave up 7 bases, with 4 bases separating them. From germline, CDR1 is MDHEN and CDR2 SYDVKM. There are 11 residues in the CDR3. CDR3 nucleotide sequence: TGTGCCAGCAGTTTATTCCGTGAAGCTTTCTTT. This sequence encodes CASSLFREAFF.

This sequence joins TRBV2 and TRBJ2-6; D is possibly TRBD1 (8 bases). The V gene lost 6 bases and the J gene lost 4 bases, with 28 bases spanning the gap. Germline assignment: CDR1 SNHLY and CDR2 FYNNEI. The CDR3 extends over 20 amino acids. The CDR3 region has the DNA TGTGCCAGCAGGGGGGGGACAGGAGTAGGACCCTCGTTGGGGGCCAACGTCCTGACTTTC. Its translation is CASRGGTGVGPSLGANVLTF.

This clone was detected a few times. The chain recombines TRBV7-9 with TRBJ2-3; 8 nucleotides line up with TRBD2. CDR1 is SEHNR and CDR2 is FQNEAQ in the germline V gene (reference sequence). The ends lost 1 base at V and 2 bases at J; junction bases unmatched: 5. The CDR3 covers 16 residues. The CDR3 region is CASSLVTSGHTDTQYF. In nucleotides, the CDR3 is TGTGCCAGCAGCTTAGTAACTAGCGGACACACAGATACGCAGTATTTT.